The present TCR beta chain was sequenced within a study of T cells in Graves' hyperthyroidism and ophthalmopathy. The TCR beta CDR3 regions underwent amplification using RNA transcripts as the source. First-round RT-PCR targeting the TCR CDR3 was performed with the HTBI primer set. TCRdb reprocessed the multiplex PCR reads with MiXCR, giving one entry per CDR3 protein. The data show about 380,000 distinct CDR3 sequences, 15% to 20% seen once. V was cut by 0 bases and J by 4 bases, with 8 bases left in between. Germline CDR1 and CDR2: SGDLS and YYNGEE. CDR3 length: 14 residues. The sample comprised blood. The V call is TRBV9, the J call TRBJ1-5; D not certain. This sequence was found in a young man with Graves' ophthalmopathy. CDR3 loop: CASSVDAGNQPQHF. The CDR3 DNA follows: TGTGCCAGCAGCGTAGATGCGGGAAATCAGCCCCAGCATTTT.